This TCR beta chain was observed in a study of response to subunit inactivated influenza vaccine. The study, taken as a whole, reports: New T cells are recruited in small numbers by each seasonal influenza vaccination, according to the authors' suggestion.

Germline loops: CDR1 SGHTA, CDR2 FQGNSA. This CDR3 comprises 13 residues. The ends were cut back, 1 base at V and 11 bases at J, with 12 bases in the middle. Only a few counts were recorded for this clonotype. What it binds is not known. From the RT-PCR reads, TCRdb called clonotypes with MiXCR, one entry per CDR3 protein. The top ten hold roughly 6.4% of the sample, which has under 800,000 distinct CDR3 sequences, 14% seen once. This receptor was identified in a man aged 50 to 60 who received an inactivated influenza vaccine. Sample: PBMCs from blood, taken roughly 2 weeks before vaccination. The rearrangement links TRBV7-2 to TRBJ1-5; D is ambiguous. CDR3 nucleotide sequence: TGTGCCAGCAGCTTAGAAAGAAACCAGGCCCAGCATTTT. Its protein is CASSLERNQAQHF.